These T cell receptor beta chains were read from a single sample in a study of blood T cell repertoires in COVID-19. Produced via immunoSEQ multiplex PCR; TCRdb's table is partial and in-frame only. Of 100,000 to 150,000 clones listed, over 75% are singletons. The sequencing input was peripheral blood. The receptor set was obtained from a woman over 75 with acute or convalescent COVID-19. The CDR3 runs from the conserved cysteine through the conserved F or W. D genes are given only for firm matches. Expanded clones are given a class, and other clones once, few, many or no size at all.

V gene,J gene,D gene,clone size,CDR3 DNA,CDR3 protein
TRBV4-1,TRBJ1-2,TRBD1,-,TGCGCCAGCAGCCAAGATAGAAGGACAGGGGGGATGAACTATGGCTACACCTTC,CASSQDRRTGGMNYGYTF
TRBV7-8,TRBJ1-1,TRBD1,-,TGTGCCAGCAGCATACTACAGGGGGCTGGCACTGAAGCTTTCTTT,CASSILQGAGTEAFF
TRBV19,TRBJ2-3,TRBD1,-,TGTGCCGTGGGGGACAGGAGGTCAGATACGCAGTATTTT,CAVGDRRSDTQYF
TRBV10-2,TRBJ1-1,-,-,TGCGCCAGCAGCCTCGGCCACAGGGCTATGAACACTGAAGCTTTCTTT,CASSLGHRAMNTEAFF
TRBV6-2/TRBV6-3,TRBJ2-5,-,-,TGTGCCAGCATCCCCGCGGCAGGGTATGATTTGACCCAGTACTTC,CASIPAAGYDLTQYF
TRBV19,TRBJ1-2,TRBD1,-,TGTGCCAGTAGTTTCCGGGACAGTGTCCGCGGCTACACCTTC,CASSFRDSVRGYTF
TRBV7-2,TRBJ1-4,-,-,TGTGCCAGCAGCCGTCCCGTTGGGGGGGGCAATGAAAAACTGTTTTTT,CASSRPVGGGNEKLFF
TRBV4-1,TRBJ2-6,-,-,TGCGCCAGCAGCCAAGGTTACTCTGGGGCCAACGTCCTGACTTTC,CASSQGYSGANVLTF
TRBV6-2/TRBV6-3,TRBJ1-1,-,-,TGTGCCAGCAGTTACCTTTACCAGACAGGTTACACTGAAGCTTTCTTT,CASSYLYQTGYTEAFF
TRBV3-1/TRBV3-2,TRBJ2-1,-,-,TGTGCCAGCAGCCCTCCTTGGGCCGTGGGTGCCCATGAGCAGTTCTTC,CASSPPWAVGAHEQFF
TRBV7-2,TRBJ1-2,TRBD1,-,TGTGCCAGCAGCCTCGGACAGGCCCTTTATTATGGCTACACCTTC,CASSLGQALYYGYTF
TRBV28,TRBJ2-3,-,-,TGTGCCAGCAGCTCCACCCTTCGGGGTAGGGATACGCAGTATTTT,CASSSTLRGRDTQYF
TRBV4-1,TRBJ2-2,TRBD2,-,TGCGCCAGCAGCCAAGCGGGAGGATGGGACGGGGAGCTGTTTTTT,CASSQAGGWDGELFF
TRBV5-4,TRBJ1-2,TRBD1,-,TGTGCCAGCAGCCCCAGGACAGGGGACTATGGCTACACCTTC,CASSPRTGDYGYTF
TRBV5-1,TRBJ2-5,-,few,TGCGCCAGCAGTCACGGACAGTTAAAAGAGACCCAGTACTTC,CASSHGQLKETQYF
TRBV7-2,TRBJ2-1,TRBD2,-,TGTGCCAGCAGGACTAGCCCTAGAAATGAGCAGTTCTTC,CASRTSPRNEQFF
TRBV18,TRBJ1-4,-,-,TGTGCCAGCTCACCCCGAGCGGGGACCACCGACGAAAAACTGTTTTTT,CASSPRAGTTDEKLFF
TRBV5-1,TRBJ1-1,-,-,TGCGCCAGCAGCCCGACAGAAACCTACACTGAAGCTTTCTTT,CASSPTETYTEAFF
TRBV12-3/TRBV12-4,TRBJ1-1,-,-,TGTGCCAGCACTTCGATTCGAGGTGCTGAAGCTTTCTTT,CASTSIRGAEAFF
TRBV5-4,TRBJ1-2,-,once,TGTGCCAGCAGCCCCGGGGGGGCCGGGGACTATGGCTACACCTTC,CASSPGGAGDYGYTF
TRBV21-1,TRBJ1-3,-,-,TGTGCCAGCAGCAAAACAGGGCTTGGAAACACCATATATTTT,CASSKTGLGNTIYF
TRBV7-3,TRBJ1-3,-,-,TGTGCCAGCAGCTCCCATTTCCGGGAAATCGTCGGAAACACCATATATTTT,CASSSHFREIVGNTIYF
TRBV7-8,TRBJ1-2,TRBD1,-,TGTGCCAGCAGCTCCCTTACCAAAGGGGGCAGTGGCTATGGCTACACCTTC,CASSSLTKGGSGYGYTF
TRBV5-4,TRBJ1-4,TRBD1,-,TGTGCCAGCAGGGCCGGGACAGATAATGAAAAACTGTTTTTT,CASRAGTDNEKLFF
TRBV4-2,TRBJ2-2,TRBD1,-,TGTGCCAGCAGCGCCACCGGGACAGGGTCGACCGGGGAGCTGTTTTTT,CASSATGTGSTGELFF
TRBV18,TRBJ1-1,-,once,TGTGCCAGCTCGCCCGGTGGGAGGGACACTGAAGCTTTCTTT,CASSPGGRDTEAFF
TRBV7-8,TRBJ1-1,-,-,TGTGCCAGCAGCTTGGTTGCGGGGACTGAAGCTTTCTTT,CASSLVAGTEAFF
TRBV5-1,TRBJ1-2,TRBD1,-,TGCGCCAGCAGCATAGGGGGCGCTTCCTATGGCTACACCTTC,CASSIGGASYGYTF
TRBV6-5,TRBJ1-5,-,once,TGTGCCAGCTCCGGAGCCTATAGCAATCAGCCCCAGCATTTT,CASSGAYSNQPQHF
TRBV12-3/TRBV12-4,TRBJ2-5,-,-,TGTGCCAGCAGACCAGTATCCCAAGAGACCCAGTACTTC,CASRPVSQETQYF
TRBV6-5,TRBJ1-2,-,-,TGTGCCAGCAGTTACGGACAGAACTATGGCTACACCTTC,CASSYGQNYGYTF
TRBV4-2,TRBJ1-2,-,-,TGTGCCAGCAGCTCGGACTATGGCTACACCTTC,CASSSDYGYTF
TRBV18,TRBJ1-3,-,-,TGTGCCAGCTCTACAGGGATTTCTGGAAACACCATATATTTT,CASSTGISGNTIYF
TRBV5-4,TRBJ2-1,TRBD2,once,TGTGCCAGCAGCACGGGACTAGAACTCGATGAGCAGTTCTTC,CASSTGLELDEQFF
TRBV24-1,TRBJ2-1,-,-,TGTGCCACCAGGAACAGCGGCGGGGAGCAGTTCTTC,CATRNSGGEQFF
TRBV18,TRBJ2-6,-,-,TGTGCCAGCTCACCACTAGACAGCTCTGGGGCCAACGTCCTGACTTTC,CASSPLDSSGANVLTF
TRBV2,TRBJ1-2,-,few,TGTGCCAGCAGTACCTTGGGGGCCTCTTATGGCTACACCTTC,CASSTLGASYGYTF
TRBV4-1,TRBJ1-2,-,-,TGCGCCAGCAGCCAAGAAGTCCCGGGAGTAGGAGGCTACACCTTC,CASSQEVPGVGGYTF
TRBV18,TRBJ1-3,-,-,TGTGCCAGCTCAATCACAGGGAGCTCTGGAAACACCATATATTTT,CASSITGSSGNTIYF
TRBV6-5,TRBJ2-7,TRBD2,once,TGTGCCAGCAGTTACTCTGGGCGGGGGAACCCCTACGAGCAGTACTTC,CASSYSGRGNPYEQYF
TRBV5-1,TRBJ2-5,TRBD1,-,TGCGCCAGCAGCTTGGAGGGACAGGGCTGGGAGACCCAGTACTTC,CASSLEGQGWETQYF
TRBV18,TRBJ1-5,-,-,TGTGCCAGCTCAACTGGGACTGGGGTTCTCGGGCCCCAGCATTTT,CASSTGTGVLGPQHF
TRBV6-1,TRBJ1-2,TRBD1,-,TGTGCCAGCAGTGACCGACAGGGCCGTAGCTACACCTTC,CASSDRQGRSYTF
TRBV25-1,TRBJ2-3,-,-,TGTGCCAGCCGCCGACCGGGAGATACGCAGTATTTT,CASRRPGDTQYF
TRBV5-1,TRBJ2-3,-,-,TGCGCCAGCACCTCTCACTGGCTAGATGGCGGAAGCACAGATACGCAGTATTTT,CASTSHWLDGGSTDTQYF